This paragraph covers one T cell receptor beta chain sequence. Its antigen is not identified. Clones were sequenced by immunoSEQ multiplex PCR, and TCRdb holds only the in-frame ones, with some missing. The sample has roughly 28,000 clones, more than 75% seen once. These data belong to a study of OX40 agonist ivuxolimab in advanced cancers. Study at large: Patients were dosed intravenously with ivuxolimab at 0.01 to 10 mg/kg every 2 weeks.

Study results and caveats: Partial responders at 0.1-3.0 mg/kg showed near-lowest clonal expansion.

CDR1 MDHEN and CDR2 SYDVKM come from the germline V gene. The CDR3 loop spans 15 amino acids. Trimming shortened V by 7 bases and J by 0 bases, and 16 bases separated the two germline ends. This sample comprised CD4+ or CD8+ T cells sorted from blood, obtained in a trial of the OX40 agonist ivuxolimab. The rearrangement joins TRBV28 to TRBJ2-7; possibly TRBD1 or TRBD2 for D (5 bases each). The receptor was derived from an adult with an advanced solid tumor such as melanoma, head and neck, liver or kidney cancer. The DNA of the CDR3 is TGTGCCAGCAACGACCGGGACCGGAGCTCCTACGAGCAGTACTTC. It yields the protein CASNDRDRSSYEQYF.